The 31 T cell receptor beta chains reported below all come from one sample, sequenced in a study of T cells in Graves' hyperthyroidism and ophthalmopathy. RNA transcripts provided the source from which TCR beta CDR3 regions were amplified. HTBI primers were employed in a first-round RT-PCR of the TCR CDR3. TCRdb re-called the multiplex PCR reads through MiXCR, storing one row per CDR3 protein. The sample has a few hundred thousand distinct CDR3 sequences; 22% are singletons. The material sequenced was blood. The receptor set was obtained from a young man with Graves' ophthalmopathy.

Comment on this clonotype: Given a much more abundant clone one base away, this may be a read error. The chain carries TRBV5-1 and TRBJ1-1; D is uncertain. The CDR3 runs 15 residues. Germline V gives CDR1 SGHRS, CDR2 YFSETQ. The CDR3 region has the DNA TGCGTCAGCAGCCCCCGAATCGCGGGGAACACTGAAGCTTTCTTT. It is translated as CVSSPRIAGNTEAFF.

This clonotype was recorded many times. The CDR3: CSVGGTGGSIQYF. In nucleotides, the CDR3 is TGCAGCGTTGGAGGGACAGGGGGTAGCATTCAGTACTTC. The chain uses TRBV29-1 and TRBJ2-4; 11 nucleotides align to TRBD1. The V and J ends lost 4 bases and 9 bases, in that order; junction bases with no gene match: 5. The CDR3 length is 13 residues. Germline lookup yields CDR1 SQVTM and CDR2 ANQGSEA.

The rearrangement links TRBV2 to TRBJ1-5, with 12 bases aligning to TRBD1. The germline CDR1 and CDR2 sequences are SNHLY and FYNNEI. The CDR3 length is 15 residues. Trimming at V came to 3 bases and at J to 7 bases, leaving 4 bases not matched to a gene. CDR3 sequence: CASSEGQGAGQPQHF. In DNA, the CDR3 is TGTGCCAGCAGTGAGGGACAGGGGGCGGGACAGCCCCAGCATTTT.

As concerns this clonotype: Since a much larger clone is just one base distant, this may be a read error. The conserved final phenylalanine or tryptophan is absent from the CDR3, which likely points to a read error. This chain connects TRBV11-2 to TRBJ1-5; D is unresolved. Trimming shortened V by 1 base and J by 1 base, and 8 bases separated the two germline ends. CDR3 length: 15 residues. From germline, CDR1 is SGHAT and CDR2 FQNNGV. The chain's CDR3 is CASSLAGMSNQPQHL. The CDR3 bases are TGTGCCAGCAGCTTAGCTGGTATGAGCAATCAGCCCCAGCATCTT.

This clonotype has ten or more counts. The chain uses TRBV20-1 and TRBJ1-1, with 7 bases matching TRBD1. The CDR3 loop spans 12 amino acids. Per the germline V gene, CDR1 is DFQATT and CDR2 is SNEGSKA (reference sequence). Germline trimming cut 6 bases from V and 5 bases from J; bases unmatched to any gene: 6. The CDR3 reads CSAKTGRTEAFF. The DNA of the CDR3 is TGCAGTGCCAAGACAGGGCGGACTGAAGCTTTCTTT.

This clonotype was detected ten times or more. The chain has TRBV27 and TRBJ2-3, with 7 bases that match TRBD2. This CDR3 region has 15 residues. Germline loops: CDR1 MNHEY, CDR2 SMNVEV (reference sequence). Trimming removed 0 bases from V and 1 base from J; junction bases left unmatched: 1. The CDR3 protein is CASSLSGGGTDTQYF. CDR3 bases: TGTGCCAGCAGTTTATCGGGAGGGGGCACAGATACGCAGTATTTT.

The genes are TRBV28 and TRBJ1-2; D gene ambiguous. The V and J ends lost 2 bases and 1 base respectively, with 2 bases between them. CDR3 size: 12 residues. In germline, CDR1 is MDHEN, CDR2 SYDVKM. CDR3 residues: CASSLINYGYTF. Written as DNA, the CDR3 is TGTGCCAGCAGTTTAATTAACTATGGCTACACCTTC.

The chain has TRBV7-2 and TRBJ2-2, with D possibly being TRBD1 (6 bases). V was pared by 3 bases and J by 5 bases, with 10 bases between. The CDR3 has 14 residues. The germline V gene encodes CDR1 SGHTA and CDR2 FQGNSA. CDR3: CASSFRTVTGELFF. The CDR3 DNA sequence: TGTGCCAGCAGCTTCAGGACAGTAACCGGGGAGCTGTTTTTT.

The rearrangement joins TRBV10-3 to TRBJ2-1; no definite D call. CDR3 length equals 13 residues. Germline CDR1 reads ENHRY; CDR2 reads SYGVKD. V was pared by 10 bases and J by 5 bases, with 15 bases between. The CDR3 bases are TGTGCCACCCGGGTCCCTGGGGACAATGAGCAGTTCTTC. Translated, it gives CATRVPGDNEQFF.

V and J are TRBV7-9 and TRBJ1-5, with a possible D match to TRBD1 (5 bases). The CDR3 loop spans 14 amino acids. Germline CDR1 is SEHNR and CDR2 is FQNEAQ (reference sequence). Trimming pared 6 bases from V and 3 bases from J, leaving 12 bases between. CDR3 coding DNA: TGTGCCAGCAGTAAACATGGGACCAATCAGCCCCAGCATTTT. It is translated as CASSKHGTNQPQHF.

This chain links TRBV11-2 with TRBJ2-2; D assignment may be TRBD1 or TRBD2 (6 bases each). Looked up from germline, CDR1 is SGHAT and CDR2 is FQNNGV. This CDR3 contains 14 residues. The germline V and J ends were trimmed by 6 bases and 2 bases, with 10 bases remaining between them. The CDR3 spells CASRQGLNTGELFF. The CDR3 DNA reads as TGTGCCAGCAGACAGGGACTTAACACCGGGGAGCTGTTTTTT.

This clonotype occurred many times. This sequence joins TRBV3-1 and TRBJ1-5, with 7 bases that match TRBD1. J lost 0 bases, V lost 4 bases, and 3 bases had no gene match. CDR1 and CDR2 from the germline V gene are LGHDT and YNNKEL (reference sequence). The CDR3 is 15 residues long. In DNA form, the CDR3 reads TGTGCCAGCAGCCCAGGGACAGCTAGCAATCAGCCCCAGCATTTT. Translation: CASSPGTASNQPQHF.

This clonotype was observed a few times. CDR3 amino acids: CSARETSGSQGPQYF. CDR3 sequence (DNA): TGCAGTGCTAGAGAAACTAGCGGGTCCCAAGGGCCCCAGTACTTC. The chain combines TRBV20-1 with TRBJ2-5, with 9 bases identical to TRBD2. This CDR3 contains 15 residues. J gave up 9 bases and V 0 bases, and 11 bases lay outside the gene matches. Germline loops: CDR1 DFQATT, CDR2 SNEGSKA (reference sequence).

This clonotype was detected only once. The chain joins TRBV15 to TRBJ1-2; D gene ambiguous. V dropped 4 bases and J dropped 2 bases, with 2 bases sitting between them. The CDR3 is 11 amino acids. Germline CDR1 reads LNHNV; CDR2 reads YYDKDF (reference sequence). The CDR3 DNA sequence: TGTGCCACCAGCACCAACTATGGCTACACCTTC. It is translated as CATSTNYGYTF.

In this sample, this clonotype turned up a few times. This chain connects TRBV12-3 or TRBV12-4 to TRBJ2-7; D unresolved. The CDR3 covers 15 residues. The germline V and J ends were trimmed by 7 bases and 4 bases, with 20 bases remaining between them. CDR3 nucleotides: TGTGCCAGCACCCTGAGGCATCCTGGCTTGTACGAGCAGTACTTC. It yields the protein CASTLRHPGLYEQYF.

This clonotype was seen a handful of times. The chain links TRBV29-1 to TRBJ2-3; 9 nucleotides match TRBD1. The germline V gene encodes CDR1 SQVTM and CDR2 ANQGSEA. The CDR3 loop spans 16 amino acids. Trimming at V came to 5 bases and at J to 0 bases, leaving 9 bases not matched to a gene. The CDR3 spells CSVCPLGQGSTDTQYF. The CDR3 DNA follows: TGCAGCGTTTGCCCCCTGGGACAGGGCAGCACAGATACGCAGTATTTT.

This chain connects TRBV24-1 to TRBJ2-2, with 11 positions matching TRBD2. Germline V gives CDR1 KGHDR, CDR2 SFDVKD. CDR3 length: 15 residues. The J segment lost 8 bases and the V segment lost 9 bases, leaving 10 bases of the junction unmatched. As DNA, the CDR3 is TGTGCCACCGCCGGGACTAGCGGACCTTATGGGGAGCTGTTTTTT. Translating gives CATAGTSGPYGELFF.

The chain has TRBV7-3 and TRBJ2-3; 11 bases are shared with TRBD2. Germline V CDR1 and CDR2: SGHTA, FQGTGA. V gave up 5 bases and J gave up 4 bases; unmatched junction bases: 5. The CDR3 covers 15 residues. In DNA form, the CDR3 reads TGTGCCAGCAGCCCACTAGCGGGAGCACCAGATACGCAGTATTTT. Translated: CASSPLAGAPDTQYF.

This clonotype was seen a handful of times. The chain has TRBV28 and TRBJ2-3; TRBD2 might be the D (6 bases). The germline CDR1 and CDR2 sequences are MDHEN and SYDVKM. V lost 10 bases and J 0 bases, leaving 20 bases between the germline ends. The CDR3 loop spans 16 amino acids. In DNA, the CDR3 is TGTGCCACCGAGGGACTGCCACTCTCTAGCACAGATACGCAGTATTTT. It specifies CATEGLPLSSTDTQYF.

In DNA, the CDR3 is TGTGCCAGCAGTCGACAGGGGGCTTGGAATGAGCAGTTCTTC. This translates into CASSRQGAWNEQFF. This rearrangement joins TRBV28 to TRBJ2-1, with 10 bases identical to TRBD1. The CDR3 is made up of 14 amino acids. The germline V gene encodes CDR1 MDHEN and CDR2 SYDVKM. The V segment lost 5 bases and the J segment 7 bases; nucleotides outside the gene matches: 5.

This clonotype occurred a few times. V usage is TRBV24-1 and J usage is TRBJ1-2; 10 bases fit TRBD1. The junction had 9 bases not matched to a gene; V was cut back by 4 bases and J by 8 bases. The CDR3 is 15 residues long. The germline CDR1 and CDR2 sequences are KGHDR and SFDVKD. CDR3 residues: CATSEPGQGRMGYTF. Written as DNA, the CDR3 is TGTGCCACCAGTGAACCGGGACAGGGGCGAATGGGCTACACCTTC.

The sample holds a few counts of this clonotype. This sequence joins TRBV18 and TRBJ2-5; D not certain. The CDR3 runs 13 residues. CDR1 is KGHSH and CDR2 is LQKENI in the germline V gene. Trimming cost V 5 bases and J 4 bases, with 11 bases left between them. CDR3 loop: CASSSYYPETQYF. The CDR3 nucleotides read TGTGCCAGCTCATCATACTACCCAGAGACCCAGTACTTC. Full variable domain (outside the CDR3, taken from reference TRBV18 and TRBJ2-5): NAGVMQNPRHLVRRRGQEARLRCSPMKGHSHVYWYRQLPEEGLKFMVYLQKENIIDESGMPKERFSAEFPKEGPSILRIQQVVRGDSAAYFCASSSYYPETQYFGPGTRLLVL.

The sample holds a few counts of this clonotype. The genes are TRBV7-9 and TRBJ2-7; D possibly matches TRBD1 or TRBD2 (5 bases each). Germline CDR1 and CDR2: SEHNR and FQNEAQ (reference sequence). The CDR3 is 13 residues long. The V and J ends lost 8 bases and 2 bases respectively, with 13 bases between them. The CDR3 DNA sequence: TGTGCCAGCCAGGGACCGAACCCCTACGAGCAGTACTTC. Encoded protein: CASQGPNPYEQYF.

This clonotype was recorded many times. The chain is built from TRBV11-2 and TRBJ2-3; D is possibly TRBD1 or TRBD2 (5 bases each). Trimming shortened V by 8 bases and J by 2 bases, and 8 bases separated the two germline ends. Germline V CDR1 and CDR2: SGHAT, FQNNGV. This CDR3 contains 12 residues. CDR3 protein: CASEGITDTQYF. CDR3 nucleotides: TGTGCCAGCGAGGGGATCACAGATACGCAGTATTTT. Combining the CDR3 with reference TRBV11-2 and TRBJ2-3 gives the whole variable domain EAGVAQSPRYKIIEKRQSVAFWCNPISGHATLYWYQQILGQGPKLLIQFQNNGVVDDSQLPKDRFSAERLKGVDSTLKIQPAKLEDSAVYLCASEGITDTQYFGPGTRLTVL.

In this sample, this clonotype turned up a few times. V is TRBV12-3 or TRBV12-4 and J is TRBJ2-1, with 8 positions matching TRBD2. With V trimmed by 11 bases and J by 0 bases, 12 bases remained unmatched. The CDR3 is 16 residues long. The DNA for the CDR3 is TGTGCCTCCACTAGCGGCCTCTTCAGCTCCTACAATGAGCAGTTCTTC. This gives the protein CASTSGLFSSYNEQFF.

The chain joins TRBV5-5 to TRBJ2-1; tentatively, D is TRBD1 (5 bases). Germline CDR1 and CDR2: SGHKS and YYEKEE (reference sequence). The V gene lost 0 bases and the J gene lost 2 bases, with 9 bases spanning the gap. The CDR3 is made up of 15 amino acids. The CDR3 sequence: CASSLDQGAYNEQFF. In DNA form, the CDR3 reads TGTGCCAGCAGCTTGGACCAGGGCGCCTACAATGAGCAGTTCTTC.

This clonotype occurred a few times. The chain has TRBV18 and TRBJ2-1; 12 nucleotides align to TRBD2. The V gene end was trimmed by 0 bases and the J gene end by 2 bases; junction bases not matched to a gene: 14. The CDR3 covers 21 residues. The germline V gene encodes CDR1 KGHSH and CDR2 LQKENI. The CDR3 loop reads CASSPPTGLAGGPATYNEQFF. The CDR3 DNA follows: TGTGCCAGCTCACCACCGACGGGGCTAGCGGGAGGGCCGGCAACCTACAATGAGCAGTTCTTC.

The CDR3 reads CASISQNTEAFF. The CDR3, as DNA: TGTGCCAGCATTTCGCAGAACACTGAAGCTTTCTTT. J is TRBJ1-1 and V is TRBV2; D gene uncertain. The V and J ends lost 7 bases and 1 base respectively, with 7 bases between them. Looked up from germline, CDR1 is SNHLY and CDR2 is FYNNEI. The CDR3 contains 12 residues.

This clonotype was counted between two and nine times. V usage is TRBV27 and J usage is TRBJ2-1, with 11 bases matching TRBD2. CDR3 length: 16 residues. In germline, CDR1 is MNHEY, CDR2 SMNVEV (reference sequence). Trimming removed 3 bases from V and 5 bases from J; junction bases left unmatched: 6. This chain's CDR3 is CASSFQRGLADNEQFF. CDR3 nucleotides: TGTGCCAGCAGTTTTCAGCGGGGACTAGCGGACAATGAGCAGTTCTTC.

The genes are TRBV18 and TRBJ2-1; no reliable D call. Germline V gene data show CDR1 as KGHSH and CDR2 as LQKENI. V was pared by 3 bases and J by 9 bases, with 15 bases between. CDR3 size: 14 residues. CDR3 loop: CASSPLGLGGEQFF. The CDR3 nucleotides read TGTGCCAGCTCACCCCTTGGGCTGGGCGGTGAGCAGTTCTTC.

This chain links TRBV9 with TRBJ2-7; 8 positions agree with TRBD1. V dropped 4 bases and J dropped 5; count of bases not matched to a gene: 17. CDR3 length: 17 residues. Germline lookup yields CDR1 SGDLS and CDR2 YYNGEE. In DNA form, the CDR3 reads TGTGCCAGCAGCTTCCGAGGAGGGACAGGCCTTATGGACGAGCAGTACTTC. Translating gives CASSFRGGTGLMDEQYF.